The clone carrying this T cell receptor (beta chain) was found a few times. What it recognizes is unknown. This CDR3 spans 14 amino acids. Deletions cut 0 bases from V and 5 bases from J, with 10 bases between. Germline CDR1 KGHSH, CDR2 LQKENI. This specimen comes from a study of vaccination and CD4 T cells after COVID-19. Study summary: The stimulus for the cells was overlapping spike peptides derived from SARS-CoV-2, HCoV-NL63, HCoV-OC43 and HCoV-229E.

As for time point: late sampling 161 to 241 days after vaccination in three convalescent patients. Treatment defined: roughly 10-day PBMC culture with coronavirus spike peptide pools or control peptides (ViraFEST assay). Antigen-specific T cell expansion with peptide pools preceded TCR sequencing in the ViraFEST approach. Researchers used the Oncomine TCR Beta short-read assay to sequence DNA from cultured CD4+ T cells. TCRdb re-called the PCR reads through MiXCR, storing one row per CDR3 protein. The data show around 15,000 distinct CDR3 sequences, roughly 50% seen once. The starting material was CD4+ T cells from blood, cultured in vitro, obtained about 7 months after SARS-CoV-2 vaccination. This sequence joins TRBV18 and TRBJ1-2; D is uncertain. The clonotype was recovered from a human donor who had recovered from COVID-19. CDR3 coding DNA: TGTGCCAGCTCACCACCTTCAGTGCCGTATGGCTACACCTTC. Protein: CASSPPSVPYGYTF.